This T cell receptor beta chain was retrieved from a study of blood T cell repertoires in COVID-19. The protocol was immunoSEQ multiplex PCR, while the TCRdb copy is restricted to in-frame clones and leaves out a portion. The sample shows roughly 380,000 clones, about nine tenths of them seen only once. There are 15 residues in the CDR3. Per the germline V gene, CDR1 is LGHNA and CDR2 is YSLEER. V shed 1 base and J shed 1 base, with 10 bases lying between them. J is TRBJ1-1 and V is TRBV4-3; D is uncertain. The specimen was peripheral blood. This receptor was obtained from a woman in her thirties or forties with COVID-19, enrolled during active disease. CDR3 protein: CASSQAAETNTEAFF. The CDR3 nucleotides read TGCGCCAGCAGCCAAGCAGCGGAGACGAACACTGAAGCTTTCTTT.